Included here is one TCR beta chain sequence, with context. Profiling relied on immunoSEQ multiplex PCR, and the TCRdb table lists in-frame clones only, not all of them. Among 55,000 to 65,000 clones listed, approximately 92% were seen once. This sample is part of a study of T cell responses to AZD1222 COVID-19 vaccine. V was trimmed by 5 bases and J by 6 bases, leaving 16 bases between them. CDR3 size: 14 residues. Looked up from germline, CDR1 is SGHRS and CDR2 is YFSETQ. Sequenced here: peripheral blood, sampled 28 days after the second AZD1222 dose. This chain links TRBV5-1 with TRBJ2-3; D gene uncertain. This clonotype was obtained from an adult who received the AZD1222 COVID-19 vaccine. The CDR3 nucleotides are TGCGCCAGCAGGCCGAGCGCCCGAGAGGATACGCAGTATTTT. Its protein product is CASRPSAREDTQYF.